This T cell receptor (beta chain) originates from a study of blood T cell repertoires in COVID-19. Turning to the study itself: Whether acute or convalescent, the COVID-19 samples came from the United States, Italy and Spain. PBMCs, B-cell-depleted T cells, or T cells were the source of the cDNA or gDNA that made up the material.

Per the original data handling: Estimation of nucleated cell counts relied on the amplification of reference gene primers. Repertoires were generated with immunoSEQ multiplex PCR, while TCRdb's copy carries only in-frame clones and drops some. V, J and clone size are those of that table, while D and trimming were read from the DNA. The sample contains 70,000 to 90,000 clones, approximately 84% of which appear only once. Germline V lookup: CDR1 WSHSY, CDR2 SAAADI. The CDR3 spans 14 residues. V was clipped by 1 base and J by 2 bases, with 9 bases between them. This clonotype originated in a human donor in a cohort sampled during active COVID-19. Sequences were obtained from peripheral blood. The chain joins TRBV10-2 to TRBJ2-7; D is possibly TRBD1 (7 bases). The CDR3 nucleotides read TGCGCCAGCAGTGAGTGGAGGGGGCCCTACGAGCAGTACTTC. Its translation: CASSEWRGPYEQYF.